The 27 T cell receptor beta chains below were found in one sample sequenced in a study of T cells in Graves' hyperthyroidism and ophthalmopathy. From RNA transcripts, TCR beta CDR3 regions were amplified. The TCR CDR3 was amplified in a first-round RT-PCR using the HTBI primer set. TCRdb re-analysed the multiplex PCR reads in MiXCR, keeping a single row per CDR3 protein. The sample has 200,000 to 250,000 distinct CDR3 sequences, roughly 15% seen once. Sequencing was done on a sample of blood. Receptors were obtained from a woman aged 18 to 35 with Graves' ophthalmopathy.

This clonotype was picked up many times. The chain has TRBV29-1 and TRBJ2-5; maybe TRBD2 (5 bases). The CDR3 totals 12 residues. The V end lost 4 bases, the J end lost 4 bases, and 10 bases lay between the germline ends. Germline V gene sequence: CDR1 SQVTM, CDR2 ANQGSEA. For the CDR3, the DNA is TGCAGCGTTGGCGGGCTACCAGAGACCCAGTACTTC. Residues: CSVGGLPETQYF.

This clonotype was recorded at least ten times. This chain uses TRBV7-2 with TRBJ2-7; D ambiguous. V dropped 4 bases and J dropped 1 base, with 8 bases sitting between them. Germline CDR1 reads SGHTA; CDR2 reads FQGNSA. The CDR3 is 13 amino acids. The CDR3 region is CASSSDASYEQYF. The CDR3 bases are TGTGCCAGCAGCTCCGACGCGTCCTACGAGCAGTACTTC.

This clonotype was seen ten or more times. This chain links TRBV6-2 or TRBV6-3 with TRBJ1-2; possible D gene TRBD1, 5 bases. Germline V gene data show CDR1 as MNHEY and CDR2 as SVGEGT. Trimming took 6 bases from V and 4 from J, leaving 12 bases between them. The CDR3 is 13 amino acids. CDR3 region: CASRPGAFYGYTF. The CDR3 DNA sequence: TGTGCCAGCAGGCCCGGGGCTTTCTATGGCTACACCTTC.

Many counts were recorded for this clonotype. The CDR3 sequence: CSGLTGGADTQYF. The CDR3 DNA follows: TGCAGCGGGCTGACAGGGGGCGCAGATACGCAGTATTTT. The V gene is TRBV29-1, the J gene TRBJ2-3; 10 bases align to TRBD1. The junction had 5 bases not matched to a gene; V was cut back by 7 bases and J by 4 bases. The CDR3 extends over 13 amino acids. Germline lookup yields CDR1 SQVTM and CDR2 ANQGSEA.

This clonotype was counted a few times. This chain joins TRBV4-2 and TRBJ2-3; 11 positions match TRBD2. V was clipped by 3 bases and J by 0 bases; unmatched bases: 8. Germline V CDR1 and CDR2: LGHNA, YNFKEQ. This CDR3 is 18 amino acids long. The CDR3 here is CASSHVTRTSGSTDTQYF. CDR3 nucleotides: TGTGCCAGCAGCCACGTTACTCGGACTAGCGGGAGCACAGATACGCAGTATTTT.

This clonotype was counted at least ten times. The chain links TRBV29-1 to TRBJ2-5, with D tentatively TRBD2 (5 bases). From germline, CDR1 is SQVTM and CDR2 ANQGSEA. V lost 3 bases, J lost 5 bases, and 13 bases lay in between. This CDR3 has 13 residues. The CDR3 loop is CSVDRAPGETQYF. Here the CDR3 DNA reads TGCAGCGTTGACCGGGCCCCGGGGGAGACCCAGTACTTC.

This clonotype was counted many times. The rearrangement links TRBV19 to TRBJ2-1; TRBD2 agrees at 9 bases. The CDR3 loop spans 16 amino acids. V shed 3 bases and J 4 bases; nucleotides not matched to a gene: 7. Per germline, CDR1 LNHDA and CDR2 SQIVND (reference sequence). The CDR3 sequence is CASSMIPAGGYNEQFF. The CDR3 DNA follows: TGTGCCAGTAGTATGATCCCAGCGGGGGGTTACAATGAGCAGTTCTTC.

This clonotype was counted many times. This chain's CDR3 is CSVYGLAEETQYF. CDR3 DNA sequence: TGCAGCGTTTACGGACTAGCGGAAGAGACCCAGTACTTC. This chain joins TRBV29-1 and TRBJ2-5; 10 bases map to TRBD2. After removal of 5 bases from V and 3 bases from J, the junction contained 3 bases not matched to a gene. The CDR3 has 13 residues. Germline loops: CDR1 SQVTM, CDR2 ANQGSEA.

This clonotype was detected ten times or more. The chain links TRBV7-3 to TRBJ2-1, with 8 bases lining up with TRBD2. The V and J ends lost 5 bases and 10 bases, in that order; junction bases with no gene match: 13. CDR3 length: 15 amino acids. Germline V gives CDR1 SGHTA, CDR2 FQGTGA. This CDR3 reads CASSPGVAGWGEQFF. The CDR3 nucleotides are TGTGCCAGCAGCCCCGGGGTAGCGGGATGGGGGGAGCAGTTCTTC.

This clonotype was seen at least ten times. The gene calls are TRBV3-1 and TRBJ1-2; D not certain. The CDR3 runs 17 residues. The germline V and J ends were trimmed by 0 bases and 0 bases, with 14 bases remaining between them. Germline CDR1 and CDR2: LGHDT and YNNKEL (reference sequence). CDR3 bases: TGTGCCAGCAGCCAAGATCTTTGGGCAGCCGCTAACTATGGCTACACCTTC. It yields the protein CASSQDLWAAANYGYTF.

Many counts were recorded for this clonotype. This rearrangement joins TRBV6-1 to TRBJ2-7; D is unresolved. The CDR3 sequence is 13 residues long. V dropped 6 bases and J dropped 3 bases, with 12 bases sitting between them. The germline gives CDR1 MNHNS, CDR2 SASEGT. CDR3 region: CASRNLGSYEQYF. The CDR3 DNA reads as TGTGCCAGCAGAAACTTGGGCAGCTACGAGCAGTACTTC.

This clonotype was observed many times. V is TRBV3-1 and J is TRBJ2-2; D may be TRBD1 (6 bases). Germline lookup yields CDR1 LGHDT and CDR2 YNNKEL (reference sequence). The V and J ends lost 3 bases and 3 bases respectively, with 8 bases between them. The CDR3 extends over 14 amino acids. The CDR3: CASSHYRDTGELFF. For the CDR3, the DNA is TGTGCCAGCAGCCACTACAGGGACACCGGGGAGCTGTTTTTT. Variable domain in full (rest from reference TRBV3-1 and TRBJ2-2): DTAVSQTPKYLVTQMGNDKSIKCEQNLGHDTMYWYKQDSKKFLKIMFSYNNKELIINETVPNRFSPKSPDKAHLNLHINSLELGDSAVYFCASSHYRDTGELFFGEGSRLTVL.

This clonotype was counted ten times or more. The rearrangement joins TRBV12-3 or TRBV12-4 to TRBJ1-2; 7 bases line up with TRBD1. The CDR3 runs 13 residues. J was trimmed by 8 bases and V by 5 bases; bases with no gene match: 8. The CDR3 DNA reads TGTGCCAGCAGTCCATCGACAGGGTCCGGCTACACCTTC. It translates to CASSPSTGSGYTF.

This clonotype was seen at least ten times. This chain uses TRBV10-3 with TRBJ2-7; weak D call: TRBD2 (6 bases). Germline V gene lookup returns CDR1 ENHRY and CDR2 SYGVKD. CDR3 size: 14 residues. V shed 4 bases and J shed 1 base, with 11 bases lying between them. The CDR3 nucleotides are TGTGCCATCAGTGCGGTGGGAGGATCCTACGAGCAGTACTTC. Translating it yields CAISAVGGSYEQYF.

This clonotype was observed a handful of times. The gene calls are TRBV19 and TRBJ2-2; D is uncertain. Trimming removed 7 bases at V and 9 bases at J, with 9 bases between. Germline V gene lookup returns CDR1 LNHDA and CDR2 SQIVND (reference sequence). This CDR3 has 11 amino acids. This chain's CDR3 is CASTKSRELFF. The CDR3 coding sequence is TGTGCCAGTACTAAGTCTCGGGAGCTGTTTTTT.

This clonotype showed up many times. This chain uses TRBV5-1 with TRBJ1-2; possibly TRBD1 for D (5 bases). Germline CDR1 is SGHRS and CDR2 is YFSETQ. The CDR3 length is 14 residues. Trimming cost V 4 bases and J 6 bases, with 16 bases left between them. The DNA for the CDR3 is TGCGCCAGCAGCGGAACCGGGACGTTCCATGGCTACACCTTC. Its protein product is CASSGTGTFHGYTF. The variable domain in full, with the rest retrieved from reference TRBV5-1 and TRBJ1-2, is KAGVTQTPRYLIKTRGQQVTLSCSPISGHRSVSWYQQTPGQGLQFLFEYFSETQRNKGNFPGRFSGRQFSNSRSEMNVSTLELGDSALYLCASSGTGTFHGYTFGSGTRLTVV.

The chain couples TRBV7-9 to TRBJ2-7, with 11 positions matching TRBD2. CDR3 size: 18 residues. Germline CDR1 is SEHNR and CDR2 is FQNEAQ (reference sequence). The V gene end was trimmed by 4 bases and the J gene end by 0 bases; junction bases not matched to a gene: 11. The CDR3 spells CASSSTKTSGVHSYEQYF. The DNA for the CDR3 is TGTGCCAGCAGCTCGACCAAGACTAGCGGGGTGCACTCCTACGAGCAGTACTTC.

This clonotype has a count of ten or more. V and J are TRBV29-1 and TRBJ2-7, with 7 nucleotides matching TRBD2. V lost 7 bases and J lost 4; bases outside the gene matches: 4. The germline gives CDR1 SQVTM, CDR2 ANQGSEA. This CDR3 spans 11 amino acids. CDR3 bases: TGCAGCGGCGGGAGTGGGTACGAGCAGTACTTC. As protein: CSGGSGYEQYF.

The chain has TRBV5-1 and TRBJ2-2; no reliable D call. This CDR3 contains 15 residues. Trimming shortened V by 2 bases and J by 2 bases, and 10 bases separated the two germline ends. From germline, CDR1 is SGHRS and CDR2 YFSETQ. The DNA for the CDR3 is TGCGCCAGCAGCTTCCGTCCCATAAACACCGGGGAGCTGTTTTTT. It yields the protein CASSFRPINTGELFF.

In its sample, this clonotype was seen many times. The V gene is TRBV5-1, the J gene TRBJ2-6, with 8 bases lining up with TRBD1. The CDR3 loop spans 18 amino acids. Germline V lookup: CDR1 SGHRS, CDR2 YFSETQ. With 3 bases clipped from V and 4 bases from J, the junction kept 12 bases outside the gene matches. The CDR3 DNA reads TGCGCCAGCAGCTCCTACCGGGACAGGTTATCGGGGGCCAACGTCCTGACTTTC. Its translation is CASSSYRDRLSGANVLTF.

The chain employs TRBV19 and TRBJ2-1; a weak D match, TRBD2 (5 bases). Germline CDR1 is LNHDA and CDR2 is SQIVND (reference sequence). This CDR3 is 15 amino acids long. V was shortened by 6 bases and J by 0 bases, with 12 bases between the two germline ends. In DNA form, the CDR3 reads TGTGCCAGTAGGAGGGCCTTAACCTCCTACAATGAGCAGTTCTTC. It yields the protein CASRRALTSYNEQFF.

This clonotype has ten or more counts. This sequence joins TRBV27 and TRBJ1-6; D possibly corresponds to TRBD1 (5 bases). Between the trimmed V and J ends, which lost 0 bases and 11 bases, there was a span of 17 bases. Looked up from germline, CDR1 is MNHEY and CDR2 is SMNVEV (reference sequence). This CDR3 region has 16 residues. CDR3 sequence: CASSLSNSRTSAPLHF. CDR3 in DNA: TGTGCCAGCAGTTTATCGAACAGTCGGACAAGTGCACCCCTCCACTTT.

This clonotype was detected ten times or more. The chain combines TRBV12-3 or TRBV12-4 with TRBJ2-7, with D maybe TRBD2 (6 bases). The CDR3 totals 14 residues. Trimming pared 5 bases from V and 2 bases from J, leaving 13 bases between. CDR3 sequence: CASSPPGEAYEQYF. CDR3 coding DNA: TGTGCCAGCAGTCCCCCCGGGGAGGCCTACGAGCAGTACTTC.

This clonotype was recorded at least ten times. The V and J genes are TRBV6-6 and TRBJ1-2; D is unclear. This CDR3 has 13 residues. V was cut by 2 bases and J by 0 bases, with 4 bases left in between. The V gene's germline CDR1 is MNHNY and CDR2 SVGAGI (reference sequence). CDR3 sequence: CASSYTTNYGYTF. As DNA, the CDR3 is TGTGCCAGCAGTTACACTACTAACTATGGCTACACCTTC.

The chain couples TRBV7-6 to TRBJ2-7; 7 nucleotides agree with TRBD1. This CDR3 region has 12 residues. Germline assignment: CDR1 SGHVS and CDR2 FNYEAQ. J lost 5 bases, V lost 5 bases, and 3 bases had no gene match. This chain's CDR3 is CASSAGTDEQYF. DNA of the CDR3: TGTGCCAGCAGCGCCGGGACAGACGAGCAGTACTTC.

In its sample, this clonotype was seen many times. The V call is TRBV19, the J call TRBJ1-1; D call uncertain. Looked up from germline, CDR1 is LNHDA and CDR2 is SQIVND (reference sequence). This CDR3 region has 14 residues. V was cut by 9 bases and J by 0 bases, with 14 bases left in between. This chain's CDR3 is CASRRNGMNTEAFF. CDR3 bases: TGTGCCAGCCGGAGAAACGGGATGAACACTGAAGCTTTCTTT.

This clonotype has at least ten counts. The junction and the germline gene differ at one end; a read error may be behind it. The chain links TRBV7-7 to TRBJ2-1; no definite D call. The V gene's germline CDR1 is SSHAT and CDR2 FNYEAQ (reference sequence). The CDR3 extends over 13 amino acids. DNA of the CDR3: TGTGCTAGCAGCTTGTGGATCGGCTATGAGCAGTTCTTC. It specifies CASSLWIGYEQFF.